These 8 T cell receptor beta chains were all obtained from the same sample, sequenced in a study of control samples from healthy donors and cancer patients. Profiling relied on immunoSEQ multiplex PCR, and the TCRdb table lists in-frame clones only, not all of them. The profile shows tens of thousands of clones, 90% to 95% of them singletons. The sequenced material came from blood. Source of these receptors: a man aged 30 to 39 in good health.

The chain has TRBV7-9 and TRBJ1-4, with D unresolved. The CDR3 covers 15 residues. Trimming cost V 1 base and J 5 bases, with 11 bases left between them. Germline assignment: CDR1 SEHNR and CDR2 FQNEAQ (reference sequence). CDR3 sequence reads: CASSLEGRPNEKLFF. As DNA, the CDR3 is TGTGCCAGCAGCTTAGAGGGCAGGCCCAATGAAAAACTGTTTTTT.

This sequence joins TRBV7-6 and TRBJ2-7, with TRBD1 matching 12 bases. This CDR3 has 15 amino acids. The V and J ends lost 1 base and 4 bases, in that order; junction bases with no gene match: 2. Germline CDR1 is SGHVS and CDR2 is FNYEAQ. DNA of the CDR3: TGTGCCAGCAGCTTAGGGGGACAGGGGGCTTACGAGCAGTACTTC. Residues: CASSLGGQGAYEQYF.

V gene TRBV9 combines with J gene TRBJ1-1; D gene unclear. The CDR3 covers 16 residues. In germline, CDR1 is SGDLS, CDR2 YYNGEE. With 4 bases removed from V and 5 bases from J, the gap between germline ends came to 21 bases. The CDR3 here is CASSPPTVRTGTEAFF. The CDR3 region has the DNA TGTGCCAGCAGCCCCCCGACGGTTCGAACTGGGACTGAAGCTTTCTTT.

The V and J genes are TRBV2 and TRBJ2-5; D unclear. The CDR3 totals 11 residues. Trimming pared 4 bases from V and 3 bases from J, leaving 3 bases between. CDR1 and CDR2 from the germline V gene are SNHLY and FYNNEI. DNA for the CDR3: TGTGCCAGCAGTGCCAAAGAGACCCAGTACTTC. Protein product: CASSAKETQYF.

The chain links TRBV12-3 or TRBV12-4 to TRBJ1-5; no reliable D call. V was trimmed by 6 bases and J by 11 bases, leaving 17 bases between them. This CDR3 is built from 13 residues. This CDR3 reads CASSPAGLRSQHF. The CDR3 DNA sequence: TGTGCCAGCAGCCCCGCGGGCTTGAGGTCCCAGCATTTT.

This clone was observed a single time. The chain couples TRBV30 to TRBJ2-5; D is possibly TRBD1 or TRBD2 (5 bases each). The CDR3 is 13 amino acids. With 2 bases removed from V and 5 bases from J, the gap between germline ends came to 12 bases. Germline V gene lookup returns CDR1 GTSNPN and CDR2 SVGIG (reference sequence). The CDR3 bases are TGTGCCTGGAGTACGCGAGGGGCTGAGACCCAGTACTTC. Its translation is CAWSTRGAETQYF.

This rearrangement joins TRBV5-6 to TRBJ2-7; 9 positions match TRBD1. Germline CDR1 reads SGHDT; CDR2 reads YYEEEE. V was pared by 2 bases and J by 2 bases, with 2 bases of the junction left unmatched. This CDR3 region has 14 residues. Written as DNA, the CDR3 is TGTGCCAGCAGCTTCGGGACAGGGACCTACGAGCAGTACTTC. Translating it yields CASSFGTGTYEQYF.

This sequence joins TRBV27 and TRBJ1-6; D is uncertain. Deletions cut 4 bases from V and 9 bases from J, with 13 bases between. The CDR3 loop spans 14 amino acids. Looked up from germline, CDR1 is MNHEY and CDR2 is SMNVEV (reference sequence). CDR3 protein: CASSSFGEFSPLHF. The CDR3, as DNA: TGTGCCAGCAGTTCCTTCGGGGAGTTTTCACCCCTCCACTTT.